Each of the 18 T cell receptor beta chains below was sequenced from the same sample in a study of shared clonotypes between healthy human individuals (dated by TCRdb to 2020 to 2021). CD8 naive samples consisted of CD45RO-negative cells that were positively selected for CCR7, yielding a CD45RA+CCR7+ population without TemRA cells. The receptor library was made with the immunoSEQ multiplex PCR assay. As stored in TCRdb, this immuneACCESS dataset retains in-frame rearrangements with V and J assigned. A fraction of the clones does not appear; measured against another copy, unresolved V genes explain less than half of the discrepancy, and the remainder lacks a known reason. This sample lists hundreds of thousands of clones; 80% to 95% were detected once. The ten largest clones add up to less than 25% of the sample. The sample taken for sequencing was naive CD8+ T cells sorted from blood. The label giving this sample's cell subset or site can be read as: CD45RA+CCR7+. The source of these receptors is a young man in good health.

The V gene is TRBV5-6, the J gene TRBJ2-3; no definite D call. The CDR3 sequence is 13 residues long. Germline assignment: CDR1 SGHDT and CDR2 YYEEEE. The V gene lost 4 bases and the J gene lost 4 bases, with 10 bases spanning the gap. The CDR3 loop is CASSLTRADTQYF. Here the CDR3 DNA reads TGTGCCAGCAGCCTAACAAGGGCAGATACGCAGTATTTT. Combining the CDR3 with reference TRBV5-6 and TRBJ2-3 gives the whole variable domain DAGVTQSPTHLIKTRGQQVTLRCSPKSGHDTVSWYQQALGQGPQFIFQYYEEEERQRGNFPDRFSGHQFPNYSSELNVNALLLGDSALYLCASSLTRADTQYFGPGTRLTVL.

CDR3: CASSLARTVYTQYF. The CDR3 nucleotides are TGTGCCAGCAGCTTAGCACGGACAGTTTATACGCAGTATTTT. The gene calls are TRBV7-9 and TRBJ2-3, with a tentative D call TRBD1 (6 bases). Germline CDR1 is SEHNR and CDR2 is FQNEAQ (reference sequence). The V end was cut by 0 bases, the J end by 7 bases, with 11 bases between. The CDR3 length is 14 residues.

This clone showed up just once. The chain is built from TRBV28 and TRBJ2-5; 9 bases map to TRBD2. In germline, CDR1 is MDHEN, CDR2 SYDVKM. Germline trimming cut 6 bases from V and 7 bases from J; bases unmatched to any gene: 12. CDR3 size: 15 residues. The CDR3 DNA sequence: TGTGCCAGCAGCCCCCGGTCAGCGGGAGGAGGGACCCAGTACTTC. This codes for CASSPRSAGGGTQYF.

This chain connects TRBV30 to TRBJ2-7; TRBD1 matches 8 bases. The trim removed 0 bases at V and 3 bases at J, leaving 1 base unmatched. This CDR3 comprises 13 residues. Germline V lookup: CDR1 GTSNPN, CDR2 SVGIG (reference sequence). The CDR3 nucleotides read TGTGCCTGGAGTGTAGACAGGGGCTACGAGCAGTACTTC. Residues: CAWSVDRGYEQYF.

The J gene is TRBJ2-6, the V gene TRBV29-1; perhaps D is TRBD1 or TRBD2 (6 bases each). V was clipped by 6 bases and J by 4 bases, with 13 bases between them. CDR3 size: 14 residues. Germline values: CDR1 SQVTM, CDR2 ANQGSEA. The CDR3 nucleotides are TGCAGCGTCCTGCCGGGGGCCGGGGCCAACGTCCTGACTTTC. As protein: CSVLPGAGANVLTF.

V is TRBV21-1 and J is TRBJ2-2; TRBD2, the table's D call, was not compared with the DNA. TRBV21-1 is marked as a pseudogene. The CDR3 sequence is 18 residues long. CDR3 nucleotides: TGTGCCAGCAGCACTTATTTAACGGGGGGCCCTAGCACCGGGGAGCTGTTTTTT. It codes for CASSTYLTGGPSTGELFF.

The chain is built from TRBV29-1 and TRBJ1-1, with 7 bases lining up with TRBD1. This CDR3 region has 15 residues. Germline V CDR1 and CDR2: SQVTM, ANQGSEA. Unmatched junction bases numbered 16, after V lost 6 bases and J lost 6 bases. This CDR3 is CSVNRATTGEAEAFF. The CDR3, as DNA: TGCAGCGTCAATCGGGCTACAACAGGGGAGGCTGAAGCTTTCTTT.

The rearrangement links TRBV4-1 to TRBJ1-4, with TRBD1 identical over 7 bases. V lost 6 bases and J lost 4; bases outside the gene matches: 8. This CDR3 is 15 amino acids long. Germline V CDR1 and CDR2: MGHRA, YSYEKL. CDR3 nucleotides: TGCGCCAGCAGTTTGATACAGGGGTATAATGAAAAACTGTTTTTT. It codes for CASSLIQGYNEKLFF.

The gene calls are TRBV7-9 and TRBJ2-7, with D uncertain. The V gene's germline CDR1 is SEHNR and CDR2 FQNEAQ (reference sequence). Deletions cut 2 bases from V and 5 bases from J, with 10 bases between. This CDR3 has 13 residues. CDR3 nucleotides: TGTGCCAGCAGCTTACCGGGTTGGGACGAGCAGTACTTC. Its protein product is CASSLPGWDEQYF.

The rearrangement links TRBV11-2 to TRBJ2-7; D gene ambiguous. V was shortened by 1 base and J by 6 bases, with 10 bases between the two germline ends. This CDR3 is built from 13 residues. Germline V gives CDR1 SGHAT, CDR2 FQNNGV. CDR3 protein: CASSLVDALEQYF. CDR3 sequence (DNA): TGTGCCAGCAGCTTAGTTGATGCCCTCGAGCAGTACTTC.

The rearrangement uses TRBV2 and TRBJ2-7, with 7 bases aligning to TRBD2. V trimming: 0 bases; J trimming: 0 bases; junction bases outside the gene matches: 11. This CDR3 is 18 amino acids long. Looked up from germline, CDR1 is SNHLY and CDR2 is FYNNEI. DNA for the CDR3: TGTGCCAGCAGTGAAGCGCTTGGGGAGGGGACGAGCTCCTACGAGCAGTACTTC. Translated: CASSEALGEGTSSYEQYF. Supplemented by reference TRBV2 and TRBJ2-7, the full variable domain reads EPEVTQTPSHQVTQMGQEVILRCVPISNHLYFYWYRQILGQKVEFLVSFYNNEISEKSEIFDDQFSVERPDGSNFTLKIRSTKLEDSAMYFCASSEALGEGTSSYEQYFGPGTRLTVT.

This clone was seen just once. The rearrangement joins TRBV7-2 to TRBJ2-1, with 9 bases matching TRBD2. Trimming cost V 1 base and J 0 bases; bases outside gene matches: 7. The CDR3 extends over 18 amino acids. Germline-derived CDR1 and CDR2 are SGHTA and FQGNSA. CDR3 protein: CASSLVSLAGFSYNEQFF. The CDR3 DNA reads TGTGCCAGCAGCTTAGTCTCCCTAGCGGGGTTCTCCTACAATGAGCAGTTCTTC.

This clone came up a few times. The genes are TRBV2 and TRBJ1-5; unclear D gene. V was cut by 6 bases and J by 6 bases, with 15 bases left in between. CDR3 size: 14 residues. Germline values: CDR1 SNHLY, CDR2 FYNNEI. CDR3 protein: CASRTLGVGQPQHF. CDR3 sequence (DNA): TGTGCCAGCAGGACACTGGGAGTGGGTCAGCCCCAGCATTTT. The full variable domain, rest sourced from reference TRBV2 and TRBJ1-5, is EPEVTQTPSHQVTQMGQEVILRCVPISNHLYFYWYRQILGQKVEFLVSFYNNEISEKSEIFDDQFSVERPDGSNFTLKIRSTKLEDSAMYFCASRTLGVGQPQHFGDGTRLSIL.

This clone has just a few counts. The DNA of the CDR3 is TGTGCCAGTATTCGACTAGCGGGAGGGGTCGCCGGGGAGCTGTTTTTT. Translated, it gives CASIRLAGGVAGELFF. The chain is built from TRBV19 and TRBJ2-2; 14 bases map to TRBD2. This CDR3 is built from 16 residues. J gave up 6 bases and V 7 bases, and 7 bases lay outside the gene matches. Germline CDR1 is LNHDA and CDR2 is SQIVND (reference sequence).

This chain links TRBV9 with TRBJ2-1; D uncertain. Trimming stripped 1 base from V and 16 bases from J, with 3 bases between. The CDR3 covers 8 residues. Germline assignment: CDR1 SGDLS and CDR2 YYNGEE. The CDR3 spells CASSVKFF. The CDR3 DNA reads as TGTGCCAGCAGCGTAAAATTCTTC.

The chain carries TRBV7-8 and TRBJ2-7, with TRBD2 as a possible D gene (6 bases). The CDR3 extends over 16 amino acids. Trimming shortened V by 4 bases and J by 2 bases, and 18 bases separated the two germline ends. Germline V CDR1 and CDR2: SGHVS, FQNEAQ. As DNA, the CDR3 is TGTGCCAGCAGCTCCCTTTTGGCGGGACCGACCTACGAGCAGTACTTC. Encoded protein: CASSSLLAGPTYEQYF.

The gene calls are TRBV27 and TRBJ2-1; unclear D gene. The CDR3 has 14 residues. V was shortened by 5 bases and J by 9 bases, with 17 bases between the two germline ends. Germline V CDR1 and CDR2: MNHEY, SMNVEV (reference sequence). In DNA form, the CDR3 reads TGTGCCAGCAGTCCAAATCCCGAAGAGCGTGAGCAGTTCTTC. Amino acids: CASSPNPEEREQFF.

The genes are TRBV6-1 and TRBJ2-5, with D perhaps TRBD1 (6 bases). Trimming pared 8 bases from V and 7 bases from J, leaving 20 bases between. Looked up from germline, CDR1 is MNHNS and CDR2 is SASEGT. The CDR3 sequence is 14 residues long. In nucleotides, the CDR3 is TGTGCCAGCGAAGCTACGAGGGGGTTAGGGACCCAGTACTTC. Its protein is CASEATRGLGTQYF.